The source of this T cell receptor beta chain is a study of cytomegalovirus exposure and HLA in healthy donors. Study-wide results and caveats: Sequencing likely produced, as an artifact, a cluster of highly shared sequence variants. In a later analysis, common viral pathogens appeared linked to several of the most significant clusters.

Regarding this clone: Its antigen remains unidentified.

The PCR used 60 Vbeta and 13 Jbeta primers. Here immunoSEQ multiplex PCR was the method, and the copy in TCRdb shows in-frame clones only, minus some. This table holds over 120,000 clones, roughly 77% found once. CDR1 SEHNR and CDR2 FQNEAQ come from the germline V gene (reference sequence). The ends were cut back, 2 bases at V and 0 bases at J, with 8 bases in the middle. The CDR3 sequence is 15 residues long. The chain couples TRBV7-9 to TRBJ1-3; D gene uncertain. Sequencing input: PBMCs. This clonotype was sampled from a male donor in good health and CMV-seronegative. The CDR3 loop is CASSLSGSSGNTIYF. DNA for the CDR3: TGTGCCAGCAGCTTATCCGGTAGCTCTGGAAACACCATATATTTT.